Listed here are 26 T cell receptor beta chains from one sample, sequenced in a study of OX40 agonist ivuxolimab in advanced cancers. Profiled with immunoSEQ multiplex PCR; TCRdb holds only in-frame clones, not every one. Found here are approximately 82,000 clones, just under 95% of them singletons; the top ten hold 0.55% to 0.65%. Material: CD4+ or CD8+ T cells sorted from blood, obtained in a trial of the OX40 agonist ivuxolimab. These TCRs come from an adult with an advanced solid tumor such as melanoma, head and neck, liver or kidney cancer.

The V call is TRBV5-1, the J call TRBJ2-2; D call uncertain. Germline V gene lookup returns CDR1 SGHRS and CDR2 YFSETQ. Trimming removed 3 bases at V and 7 bases at J, with 13 bases between. This CDR3 is built from 14 residues. CDR3 loop: CASSSEPSRGELFF. CDR3 sequence (DNA): TGCGCCAGCAGCTCGGAACCTTCACGCGGGGAGCTGTTTTTT.

The chain employs TRBV11-2 and TRBJ1-1, with TRBD1 matching 9 bases. The J segment lost 1 base and the V segment lost 2 bases, leaving 8 bases of the junction unmatched. The CDR3 consists of 17 residues. Germline V lookup: CDR1 SGHAT, CDR2 FQNNGV. CDR3 DNA sequence: TGTGCCAGCAGCTTAAGGCCCGGACAGGGGACGAACACTGAAGCTTTCTTT. Encoded protein: CASSLRPGQGTNTEAFF. Together with reference TRBV11-2 and TRBJ1-1, the CDR3 gives the full variable domain: EAGVAQSPRYKIIEKRQSVAFWCNPISGHATLYWYQQILGQGPKLLIQFQNNGVVDDSQLPKDRFSAERLKGVDSTLKIQPAKLEDSAVYLCASSLRPGQGTNTEAFFGQGTRLTVV.

This chain uses TRBV4-1 with TRBJ1-4; no firm D call. The CDR3 loop spans 17 amino acids. Trimming took off 2 bases at V and 7 bases at J, with 20 bases between the two ends. CDR1 and CDR2 from the germline V gene are MGHRA and YSYEKL. CDR3 nucleotide sequence: TGCGCCAGCAGCCAAAACCCGCCAAAGTTAGTTATTGAAAAACTGTTTTTT. Protein: CASSQNPPKLVIEKLFF.

This chain uses TRBV5-1 with TRBJ2-7; possibly TRBD1 for D (5 bases). The germline CDR1 and CDR2 sequences are SGHRS and YFSETQ. Trimming cost V 0 bases and J 5 bases, with 9 bases left between them. There are 13 residues in the CDR3. The CDR3 is CASSLDARDEQYF. CDR3 sequence (DNA): TGCGCCAGCAGCTTGGACGCCAGGGACGAGCAGTACTTC. The full variable domain, rest sourced from reference TRBV5-1 and TRBJ2-7, is KAGVTQTPRYLIKTRGQQVTLSCSPISGHRSVSWYQQTPGQGLQFLFEYFSETQRNKGNFPGRFSGRQFSNSRSEMNVSTLELGDSALYLCASSLDARDEQYFGPGTRLTVT.

The chain has TRBV10-1 and TRBJ1-1; D is uncertain. V was pared by 4 bases and J by 4 bases, with 10 bases between. The CDR3 totals 13 residues. From germline, CDR1 is WNHNN and CDR2 SYGVQD (reference sequence). The CDR3 bases are TGCGCCAGCAGTGGCACATTGGGCACTGAAGCTTTCTTT. Its translation: CASSGTLGTEAFF.

This clone was recorded a few times. V is TRBV6-5 and J is TRBJ1-1; D remains unclear. The germline V and J ends were trimmed by 6 bases and 1 base, with 9 bases remaining between them. The CDR3 length is 13 residues. From germline, CDR1 is MNHEY and CDR2 SVGAGI. The CDR3 region is CASSPLRNTEAFF. DNA of the CDR3: TGTGCCAGCAGCCCCTTAAGGAACACTGAAGCTTTCTTT.

This rearrangement joins TRBV4-1 to TRBJ2-1, with D possibly called TRBD1 or TRBD2 (5 bases each). V dropped 3 bases and J dropped 1 base, with 19 bases sitting between them. Germline CDR1 MGHRA, CDR2 YSYEKL. This CDR3 spans 18 amino acids. The CDR3 DNA reads as TGCGCCAGCAGCCAGACAAGCGGTGGGACGGCTTCCTACAATGAGCAGTTCTTC. This codes for CASSQTSGGTASYNEQFF.

The V gene is TRBV30, the J gene TRBJ2-1; 10 bases are a match to TRBD2. J was trimmed by 5 bases and V by 1 base; bases with no gene match: 5. Germline CDR1 reads GTSNPN; CDR2 reads SVGIG (reference sequence). This CDR3 spans 15 amino acids. The DNA for the CDR3 is TGTGCCTGGAGTGCCGGGACTAGCGCGAACAATGAGCAGTTCTTC. It codes for CAWSAGTSANNEQFF.

V is TRBV19 and J is TRBJ2-2; no firm D call. V was trimmed by 2 bases and J by 5 bases, leaving 9 bases between them. Germline-derived CDR1 and CDR2 are LNHDA and SQIVND (reference sequence). The CDR3 covers 14 residues. CDR3 in amino acids: CASSIIHGTGELFF. The CDR3 DNA reads as TGTGCCAGTAGTATAATTCACGGAACCGGGGAGCTGTTTTTT.

The V gene is TRBV11-3, the J gene TRBJ1-1, with 8 bases fitting TRBD1. The V gene's germline CDR1 is SGHNT and CDR2 YENEEA. J lost 1 base, V lost 1 base, and 2 bases had no gene match. The CDR3 runs 15 residues. The CDR3: CASSLGGTGNTEAFF. DNA for the CDR3: TGTGCCAGCAGCTTAGGGGGGACAGGGAACACTGAAGCTTTCTTT.

The CDR3 sequence is CASSRLGVEPGEQFF. The CDR3 DNA is TGTGCCAGCAGCCGCCTGGGGGTCGAGCCAGGCGAGCAGTTCTTC. This sequence joins TRBV4-2 and TRBJ2-1; tentatively, D is TRBD1 or TRBD2 (5 bases each). Germline values: CDR1 LGHNA, CDR2 YNFKEQ. The V and J ends lost 4 bases and 10 bases respectively, with 20 bases between them. The CDR3 runs 15 residues.

The chain recombines TRBV21-1 with TRBJ1-2. TRBV21-1 is noted as a pseudogene. The CDR3 is made up of 15 amino acids. The CDR3 spells CASSDFWREVEGYTF. The DNA of the CDR3 is TGTGCCAGCAGCGACTTCTGGAGAGAGGTTGAGGGCTACACCTTC.

The genes are TRBV6-5 and TRBJ2-5; a weak D match, TRBD2 (6 bases). Deletions cut 2 bases from V and 7 bases from J, with 11 bases between. In germline, CDR1 is MNHEY, CDR2 SVGAGI. This CDR3 contains 13 residues. The CDR3 here is CASSYVREGTQYF. Written as DNA, the CDR3 is TGTGCCAGCAGTTACGTGCGGGAAGGGACCCAGTACTTC.

The chain employs TRBV6-1 and TRBJ1-4; unclear D gene. CDR3 length: 13 residues. CDR1 is MNHNS, CDR2 SASEGT, per germline. V lost 5 bases, J lost 5 bases, and 9 bases lay in between. The CDR3 DNA follows: TGTGCCAGCAGTCCCTCCGGGAATGAAAAACTGTTTTTT. Residues: CASSPSGNEKLFF.

The chain recombines TRBV7-3 with TRBJ1-1; perhaps TRBD1 as D (6 bases). From germline, CDR1 is SGHTA and CDR2 FQGTGA. Trimming took 5 bases from V and 3 from J, leaving 10 bases between them. The CDR3 is made up of 13 amino acids. This CDR3 reads CASSLGQYTEAFF. Here the CDR3 DNA reads TGTGCCAGCAGCCTAGGACAGTACACTGAAGCTTTCTTT.

The CDR3 bases are TGTGCCAGCAGTTACCAACTAGCGGGGGGGCTGCAGACCCAGTACTTC. It codes for CASSYQLAGGLQTQYF. This chain joins TRBV27 and TRBJ2-5; TRBD2 agrees at 13 bases. The V gene end was trimmed by 4 bases and the J gene end by 6 bases; junction bases not matched to a gene: 8. Germline values: CDR1 MNHEY, CDR2 SMNVEV (reference sequence). The CDR3 is made up of 16 amino acids.

The CDR3 bases are TGTGCCAGCAGTTCCGGGACAGGGATCAATACGCAGTATTTT. It specifies CASSSGTGINTQYF. The chain carries TRBV6-1 and TRBJ2-3, with 9 bases that match TRBD1. Germline trimming cut 5 bases from V and 7 bases from J; bases unmatched to any gene: 7. CDR1 is MNHNS and CDR2 is SASEGT in the germline V gene. The length of the CDR3 is 14 residues.

This chain connects TRBV18 to TRBJ2-7; 7 bases are shared with TRBD1. Trimming at V came to 1 base and at J to 2 bases, leaving 5 bases not matched to a gene. Looked up from germline, CDR1 is KGHSH and CDR2 is LQKENI. The CDR3 length is 15 residues. The CDR3 spells CASSPQTGAPYEQYF. CDR3 DNA sequence: TGTGCCAGCTCACCACAAACAGGGGCCCCCTACGAGCAGTACTTC.

The rearrangement joins TRBV5-5 to TRBJ2-1; D is possibly TRBD2 (6 bases). The germline V gene encodes CDR1 SGHKS and CDR2 YYEKEE (reference sequence). V lost 0 bases, J lost 6 bases, and 7 bases lay in between. The CDR3 consists of 13 residues. The CDR3 is CASSLVGGNEQFF. The CDR3 DNA reads as TGTGCCAGCAGCTTGGTGGGGGGCAATGAGCAGTTCTTC.

The rearrangement links TRBV10-3 to TRBJ2-3, with TRBD2 identical over 9 bases. CDR1 and CDR2 from the germline V gene are ENHRY and SYGVKD. The CDR3 loop spans 13 amino acids. J gave up 1 base and V 9 bases, and 2 bases lay outside the gene matches. CDR3 DNA sequence: TGTGCCATTTTAGCGGGAGGCACAGATACGCAGTATTTT. Translated: CAILAGGTDTQYF.

The chain employs TRBV30 and TRBJ2-4; D not certain. Germline CDR1 is GTSNPN and CDR2 is SVGIG (reference sequence). The CDR3 sequence is 11 residues long. Trimming left V 2 bases short and J 6 bases short, with 5 bases between. The CDR3 loop is CAWSQGNIQYF. The CDR3 nucleotides read TGTGCCTGGAGTCAAGGAAACATTCAGTACTTC.

The CDR3 nucleotides read TGTGCCAGCAGCTTAGGGCGGCTTAATGAGCAGTTCTTC. This translates into CASSLGRLNEQFF. V and J are TRBV7-6 and TRBJ2-1; the D is unclear. V shed 1 base and J shed 7 bases, with 8 bases lying between them. Germline V gene data show CDR1 as SGHVS and CDR2 as FNYEAQ. There are 13 residues in the CDR3. Looking up the rest from reference TRBV7-6 and TRBJ2-1 gives the full variable domain: GAGVSQSPRYKVTKRGQDVALRCDPISGHVSLYWYRQALGQGPEFLTYFNYEAQQDKSGLPNDRFSAERPEGSISTLTIQRTEQRDSAMYRCASSLGRLNEQFFGPGTRLTVL.

This rearrangement joins TRBV2 to TRBJ2-1; D unresolved. Germline CDR1 is SNHLY and CDR2 is FYNNEI. Trimming took off 1 base at V and 7 bases at J, with 8 bases between the two ends. There are 13 residues in the CDR3. The CDR3 region has the DNA TGTGCCAGCAGTGAAGGTTGGGCGAATGAGCAGTTCTTC. This codes for CASSEGWANEQFF.

The J gene is TRBJ2-7, the V gene TRBV11-3; D call uncertain. The V gene lost 3 bases and the J gene lost 1 base, with 7 bases spanning the gap. Germline V lookup: CDR1 SGHNT, CDR2 YENEEA. The CDR3 extends over 13 amino acids. CDR3 protein: CASSLGGSYEQYF. The CDR3 DNA reads TGTGCCAGCAGCTTGGGTGGGTCCTACGAGCAGTACTTC.

The CDR3 region has the DNA TGTGCCAGCAGCCCGGGACAGGCAAACACCGGGGAGCTGTTTTTT. Translated: CASSPGQANTGELFF. V gene TRBV11-3 combines with J gene TRBJ2-2, with 8 nucleotides matching TRBD1. The CDR3 totals 15 residues. Germline loops: CDR1 SGHNT, CDR2 YENEEA. Trimming removed 5 bases from V and 2 bases from J; junction bases left unmatched: 4.

The chain has TRBV10-1 and TRBJ2-2; D remains ambiguous. Germline V gives CDR1 WNHNN, CDR2 SYGVQD (reference sequence). Deletions cut 6 bases from V and 8 bases from J, with 13 bases between. The CDR3 has 13 amino acids. The CDR3 region is CASSPGAFGELFF. CDR3 DNA: TGCGCCAGCAGCCCTGGAGCCTTTGGGGAGCTGTTTTTT.